This T cell receptor (beta chain) was recorded in a study of cytomegalovirus exposure and HLA in healthy donors. Overall study context: A later analysis reported the 120 or so validation repertoires used the same platform as the roughly 700 first-cohort repertoires.

The donors were part of the validation cohort, which consisted of more than 90 subjects and was separate from the first cohort of about 670 subjects. Study-wide results and limits: Subsequent analysis of the 120 or so validation repertoires found a tendency for first-cohort TCR clusters to co-occur. Specificity for CMV antigens was confirmed in vitro for a few of the CMV-associated chains.

CDR3 size: 15 residues. V dropped 4 bases and J dropped 2; count of bases not matched to a gene: 7. Germline CDR1 and CDR2: SNHLY and FYNNEI. Only in-frame clones appear in the TCRdb table, and some are missing; sequencing was by immunoSEQ multiplex PCR. Of about 88,000 clones listed, 84% are singletons. Regarding this clone: The antigen remains undetermined.

The origin of this receptor is a young woman in good health and CMV-seropositive. Material: PBMCs. The chain carries TRBV2 and TRBJ2-7, with TRBD1 identical over 8 bases. The CDR3 spells CASSGLQGVTYEQYF. The CDR3 DNA reads as TGTGCCAGCAGTGGCCTACAGGGGGTGACCTACGAGCAGTACTTC. Full variable domain (rest looked up from reference TRBV2 and TRBJ2-7): EPEVTQTPSHQVTQMGQEVILRCVPISNHLYFYWYRQILGQKVEFLVSFYNNEISEKSEIFDDQFSVERPDGSNFTLKIRSTKLEDSAMYFCASSGLQGVTYEQYFGPGTRLTVT.